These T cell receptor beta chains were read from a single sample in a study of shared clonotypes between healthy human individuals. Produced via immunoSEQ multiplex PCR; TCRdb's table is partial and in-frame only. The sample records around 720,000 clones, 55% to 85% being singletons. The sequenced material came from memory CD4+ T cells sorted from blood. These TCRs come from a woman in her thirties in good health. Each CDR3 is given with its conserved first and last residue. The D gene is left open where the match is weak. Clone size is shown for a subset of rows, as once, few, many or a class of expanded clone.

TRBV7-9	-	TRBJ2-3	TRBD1	TGTGCCAGCAGCACCTACAGGGGGCGGGAGGATACGCAGTATTTT	CASSTYRGREDTQYF
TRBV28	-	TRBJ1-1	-	TGTGCCAGCAGTTCCATTTTGGGGGGCACTGAAGCTTTCTTT	CASSSILGGTEAFF
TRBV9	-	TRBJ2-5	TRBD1	TGTGCCAGCAGCGTAGGATTGAGGGACAGGGGTAGGGAGACCCAGTACTTC	CASSVGLRDRGRETQYF
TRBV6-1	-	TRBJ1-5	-	TGTGCCAGCAACCCCCAGGGCGGAACGCCCCAGCATTTT	CASNPQGGTPQHF
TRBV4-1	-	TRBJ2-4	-	TGCGCCAGCAGCCAAGACGGGGACACCATAAACATTCAGTACTTC	CASSQDGDTINIQYF
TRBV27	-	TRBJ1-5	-	TGTGCCAGCAGTTTGGTCTCCCCGGGGGGCAATCAGCCCCAGCATTTT	CASSLVSPGGNQPQHF
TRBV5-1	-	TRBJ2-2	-	TGCGCCAGCAGCCTGCTTGAAGGGAGGACCGGGGAGCTGTTTTTT	CASSLLEGRTGELFF
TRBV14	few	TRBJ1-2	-	TGTGCCAGCAGCCAAGAGCTTTATGGCTACACCTTC	CASSQELYGYTF
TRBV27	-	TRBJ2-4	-	TGTGCCAGCGCCATCGGAGCGGGAGCCAAAAACATTCAGTACTTC	CASAIGAGAKNIQYF
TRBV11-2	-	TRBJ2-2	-	TGTGCCAGCAGCTTAGTAAATAGCCACACCGGGGAGCTGTTTTTT	CASSLVNSHTGELFF
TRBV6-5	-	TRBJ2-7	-	TGTGCCAGCAGGCAGACTTTATTC	CASRQTLF
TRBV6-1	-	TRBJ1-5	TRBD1	TGTGCCAGCAGTGACCACAGGGGGCAGCCCCAGCATTTT	CASSDHRGQPQHF
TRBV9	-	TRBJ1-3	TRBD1	TGTGCCAGCAGCGTAGCGGACAGGACAGGAAACACCATATATTTT	CASSVADRTGNTIYF
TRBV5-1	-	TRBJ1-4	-	TGCGCCAGCAGCGCGTTGACAGGAACTAATGAAAAACTGTTTTTT	CASSALTGTNEKLFF
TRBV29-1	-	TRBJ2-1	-	TGCAGCGTTGAAGGAGGCTTCCCCTCCTACAATGAGCAGTTCTTC	CSVEGGFPSYNEQFF
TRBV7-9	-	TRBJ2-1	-	TGTGCCAGCAGCTTATTTTTGGGGCAGTTCTTC	CASSLFLGQFF
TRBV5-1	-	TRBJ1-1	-	TGCGCCAGCAGCTTGAGGCCGGGGAACACTGAAGCTTTCTTT	CASSLRPGNTEAFF
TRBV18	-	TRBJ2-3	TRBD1	TGTGCCAGCTCGACAGGGGGTTCGGGCACAGATACGCAGTATTTT	CASSTGGSGTDTQYF
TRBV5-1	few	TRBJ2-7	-	TGCGCCAGCAGCTTTTCCCTCTCGTACGAGCAGTACTTC	CASSFSLSYEQYF
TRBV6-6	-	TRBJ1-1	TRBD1	TGTGCCAGCAGTATAGACAGGGGGTCTGAAGCTTTCTTT	CASSIDRGSEAFF
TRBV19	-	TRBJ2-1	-	TGTGCCAGTAGCCTAGCACCCGGCTCCTACAATGAGCAGTTCTTC	CASSLAPGSYNEQFF
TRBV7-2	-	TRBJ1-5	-	TGTGCCAGCAGCTTCTCGGGGAATCAGCCCCAGCATTTT	CASSFSGNQPQHF
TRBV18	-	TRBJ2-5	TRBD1	TGTGCCAGCTCACCAAGACAGGGGATTGAGACCCAGTACTTC	CASSPRQGIETQYF
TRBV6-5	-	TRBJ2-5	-	TGTGCCAGCAGTTACTCGTATATGCAGCTCGAGACCCAGTACTTC	CASSYSYMQLETQYF
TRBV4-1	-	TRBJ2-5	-	TGCGCCAGCAGCCAAGATTGGGGCCGGGAGACCCAGTACTTC	CASSQDWGRETQYF
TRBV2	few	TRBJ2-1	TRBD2	TGTGCCAGCAGTGACGAAGCGGGAGGGCTGAATGAGCAGTTCTTC	CASSDEAGGLNEQFF
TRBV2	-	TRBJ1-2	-	TGTGCCAGCAGTCCCACAGAAAACTATGGCTACACCTTC	CASSPTENYGYTF
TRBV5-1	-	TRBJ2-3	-	TGCGCCAGCAGCTCCGGACAGAACACAGATACGCAGTATTTT	CASSSGQNTDTQYF
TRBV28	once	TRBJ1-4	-	TGTGCCAGCAGTTACCGGGCCCAGACGGAAAAACTGTTTTTT	CASSYRAQTEKLFF
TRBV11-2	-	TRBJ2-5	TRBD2	TGTGCCAGCAGTCCGAATAGCGGGGGGGGAGAGACCCAGTACTTC	CASSPNSGGGETQYF
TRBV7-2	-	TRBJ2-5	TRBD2	TGTGCCAGCAGCTTGGCGGGAGGGGGGTACGAGACCCAGTACTTC	CASSLAGGGYETQYF
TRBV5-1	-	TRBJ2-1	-	TGCGCCAGCAGCTTGGTTCCGGGGAGCTCCTACAATGAGCAGTTCTTC	CASSLVPGSSYNEQFF